This T cell receptor (beta chain) was sequenced during a study of T cells in Graves' hyperthyroidism and ophthalmopathy. Study-wide results and caveats: The model identified upcoming ophthalmopathy a median approximately 6.4 months ahead of onset.

RNA transcripts provided the source from which TCR beta CDR3 regions were amplified. During a first-round RT-PCR of the TCR CDR3, the HTBI primer set was used. Each CDR3 protein is one row after TCRdb ran MiXCR on the multiplex PCR reads. Of hundreds of thousands of distinct CDR3 sequences in the sample, around 39% were seen once. On this clonotype: Its matching antigen is unknown.

The CDR3 is made up of 16 amino acids. V lost 6 bases, J lost 7 bases, and 15 bases stayed unmatched. Germline-derived CDR1 and CDR2 are SGHTA and FQGNSA. This clonotype was sampled from a man aged 18-30 years with Graves' hyperthyroidism. This chain connects TRBV7-2 to TRBJ2-7; 10 nucleotides align to TRBD2. The sample comprised blood. The CDR3 loop is CASSRAPGLAASEQYF. As DNA, the CDR3 is TGTGCCAGCAGTCGTGCCCCTGGACTAGCGGCGAGTGAGCAGTACTTC.